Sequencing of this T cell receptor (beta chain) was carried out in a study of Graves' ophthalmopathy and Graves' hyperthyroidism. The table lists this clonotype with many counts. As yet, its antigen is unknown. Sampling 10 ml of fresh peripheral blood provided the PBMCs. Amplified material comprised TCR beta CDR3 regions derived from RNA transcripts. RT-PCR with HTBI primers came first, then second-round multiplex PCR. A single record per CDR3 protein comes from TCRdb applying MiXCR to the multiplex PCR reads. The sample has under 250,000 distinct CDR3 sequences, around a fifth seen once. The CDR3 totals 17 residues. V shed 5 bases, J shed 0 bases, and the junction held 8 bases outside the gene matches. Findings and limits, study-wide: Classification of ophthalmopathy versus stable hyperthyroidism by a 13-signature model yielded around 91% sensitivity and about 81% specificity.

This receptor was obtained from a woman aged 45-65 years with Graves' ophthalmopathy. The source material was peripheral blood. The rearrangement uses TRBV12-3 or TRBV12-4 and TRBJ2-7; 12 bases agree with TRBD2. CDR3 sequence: CASSPPTSGGSSYEQYF. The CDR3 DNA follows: TGTGCCAGCAGTCCACCGACTAGCGGGGGAAGCTCCTACGAGCAGTACTTC.